This passage covers 31 T cell receptor beta chains from one sample sequenced in a study of response to subunit inactivated influenza vaccine. TCRdb passed the RT-PCR reads through MiXCR, listing each CDR3 protein once. The sample yields roughly 500,000 distinct CDR3 sequences, 16% seen once. The specimen was CD4+ T cells sorted from PBMCs, collected roughly 24 months after vaccination. These TCRs come from a man aged 45-69 years who received an inactivated influenza vaccine.

This clonotype was recorded at least ten times. The chain links TRBV5-1 to TRBJ1-2, with D perhaps TRBD1 (5 bases). The germline gives CDR1 SGHRS, CDR2 YFSETQ. CDR3 size: 13 residues. Trimming took off 4 bases at V and 7 bases at J, with 14 bases between the two ends. This CDR3 reads CASSIDSSSGYTF. As DNA, the CDR3 is TGCGCCAGCAGCATAGACAGCTCCTCTGGCTACACCTTC.

In this sample, this clonotype turned up many times. The chain is built from TRBV12-3 or TRBV12-4 and TRBJ1-5; 8 positions match TRBD1. The CDR3 runs to 13 residues. Losses at the gene ends were 7 bases for V and 6 bases for J; bases not matched to a gene: 5. The CDR3 DNA reads as TGTGCCAGCACCCCAGGGGGCGGTCAGCCCCAGCATTTT. Translated: CASTPGGGQPQHF.

This clonotype was detected a few times. This chain joins TRBV20-1 and TRBJ2-5, with 9 bases matching TRBD1. The CDR3 sequence is 18 residues long. The V segment lost 0 bases and the J segment 2 bases; nucleotides outside the gene matches: 13. Germline CDR1 DFQATT, CDR2 SNEGSKA (reference sequence). The CDR3 DNA follows: TGCAGTGCTAGAGATTTCATACGGACAGGGGAACTACAAGAGACCCAGTACTTC. Protein: CSARDFIRTGELQETQYF.

This clonotype was seen a few times. This sequence joins TRBV7-9 and TRBJ2-5, with D tentatively TRBD2 (5 bases). Trimming left V 7 bases short and J 1 base short, with 13 bases between. The length of the CDR3 is 14 residues. Germline assignment: CDR1 SEHNR and CDR2 FQNEAQ (reference sequence). CDR3 sequence reads: CASTLLARQETQYF. The CDR3 DNA reads as TGTGCCAGCACCCTATTAGCGCGCCAAGAGACCCAGTACTTC.

There are a few counts of this clonotype. V is TRBV6-1 and J is TRBJ1-4, with D hard to call. V was cut by 2 bases and J by 4 bases, with 8 bases left in between. The CDR3 totals 14 residues. The V gene's germline CDR1 is MNHNS and CDR2 SASEGT. The CDR3 loop is CASSEQLVNEKLFF. The CDR3 DNA sequence: TGTGCCAGCAGTGAACAGCTAGTTAATGAAAAACTGTTTTTT.

The J gene is TRBJ2-1, the V gene TRBV6-2 or TRBV6-3, with 11 bases aligning to TRBD2. The CDR3 is made up of 19 amino acids. Germline values: CDR1 MNHEY, CDR2 SVGEGT. The trim removed 2 bases at V and 0 bases at J, leaving 9 bases unmatched. Here the CDR3 DNA reads TGTGCCAGCAGTTACCGACTAGCGGGACGAATTAGCTCCTACAATGAGCAGTTCTTC. Protein product: CASSYRLAGRISSYNEQFF.

The chain has TRBV6-2 or TRBV6-3 and TRBJ2-2, with D possibly TRBD1 on 6 matching bases. Germline lookup yields CDR1 MNHEY and CDR2 SVGEGT. This CDR3 contains 15 residues. Between the trimmed V and J ends, which lost 4 bases and 0 bases, there was a span of 9 bases. CDR3 DNA: TGTGCCAGCAGTTTTGGACAGACGAACACCGGGGAGCTGTTTTTT. Translated: CASSFGQTNTGELFF.

A few counts support this clonotype. V and J are TRBV6-1 and TRBJ2-5; 11 bases line up with TRBD2. Unmatched junction bases numbered 11, after V lost 4 bases and J lost 1 base. Per the germline V gene, CDR1 is MNHNS and CDR2 is SASEGT. This CDR3 region has 18 residues. The CDR3 DNA sequence: TGTGCCAGCAGTGTGGGACAGCGACTAGCGGGACCCCAAGAGACCCAGTACTTC. Its protein product is CASSVGQRLAGPQETQYF.

This clonotype was counted a few times. V gene TRBV5-1 combines with J gene TRBJ1-2, with D uncertain. The CDR3 consists of 16 residues. CDR1 is SGHRS and CDR2 is YFSETQ in the germline V gene. V dropped 1 base and J dropped 7 bases, with 20 bases sitting between them. CDR3 bases: TGCGCCAGCAGCTTGACAAGCACCGCCGGGTTAGGTGGCTACACCTTC. Protein sequence: CASSLTSTAGLGGYTF. The whole variable domain, filled in from reference TRBV5-1 and TRBJ1-2, reads KAGVTQTPRYLIKTRGQQVTLSCSPISGHRSVSWYQQTPGQGLQFLFEYFSETQRNKGNFPGRFSGRQFSNSRSEMNVSTLELGDSALYLCASSLTSTAGLGGYTFGSGTRLTVV.

V is TRBV7-9 and J is TRBJ1-1, with 8 bases fitting TRBD1. The V gene end was trimmed by 5 bases and the J gene end by 0 bases; junction bases not matched to a gene: 8. Looked up from germline, CDR1 is SEHNR and CDR2 is FQNEAQ (reference sequence). This CDR3 contains 16 residues. The CDR3 sequence: CASSPRDRGMNTEAFF. DNA of the CDR3: TGTGCCAGCAGCCCCAGAGACAGGGGCATGAACACTGAAGCTTTCTTT. Based on the CDR3 plus reference TRBV7-9 and TRBJ1-1, the full variable domain is DTGVSQNPRHKITKRGQNVTFRCDPISEHNRLYWYRQTLGQGPEFLTYFQNEAQLEKSRLLSDRFSAERPKGSFSTLEIQRTEQGDSAMYLCASSPRDRGMNTEAFFGQGTRLTVV.

The chain recombines TRBV20-1 with TRBJ2-1; a possible D gene is TRBD1 (6 bases). Trimming cost V 6 bases and J 6 bases, with 15 bases left between them. The CDR3 contains 13 residues. Germline V gene lookup returns CDR1 DFQATT and CDR2 SNEGSKA (reference sequence). The CDR3 DNA follows: TGCAGTGCCTCCGGGACAAGCCTCAATGAGCAGTTCTTC. Encoded protein: CSASGTSLNEQFF.

This clonotype appeared a single time. The rearrangement joins TRBV7-9 to TRBJ2-3; 7 bases are a match to TRBD2. With 2 bases clipped from V and 2 bases from J, the junction kept 4 bases outside the gene matches. Looked up from germline, CDR1 is SEHNR and CDR2 is FQNEAQ (reference sequence). This CDR3 spans 15 amino acids. CDR3 sequence: CASSLSGADTDTQYF. The DNA for the CDR3 is TGTGCCAGCAGCTTAAGCGGGGCCGACACAGATACGCAGTATTTT.

V and J are TRBV5-1 and TRBJ1-4; no clear D gene. This CDR3 contains 16 residues. Germline assignment: CDR1 SGHRS and CDR2 YFSETQ. Trimming removed 4 bases from V and 3 bases from J, with 16 bases in between. CDR3 in DNA: TGCGCCAGCAGCCTCGGGCCCGCTTCTTCTAATGAAAAACTGTTTTTT. Protein: CASSLGPASSNEKLFF.

As to this clonotype: A much larger clone lies a single base off, so this may be a read error. This rearrangement joins TRBV20-1 to TRBJ2-1; 7 bases map to TRBD1. V trimming: 4 bases; J trimming: 11 bases; junction bases outside the gene matches: 11. Per the germline V gene, CDR1 is DFQATT and CDR2 is SNEGSKA (reference sequence). The CDR3 has 13 amino acids. This chain's CDR3 is CSAIQGSLDKQFF. The CDR3 DNA reads as TGCAGTGCTATACAGGGGTCGCTCGATAAGCAGTTCTTC.

This clonotype was recorded a few times. The germline gene is not matched at one end of the junction; a read error may be the cause. The chain employs TRBV11-2 and TRBJ2-7, with D perhaps matching TRBD2 (6 bases). The length of the CDR3 is 14 residues. Germline values: CDR1 SGHAT, CDR2 FQNNGV. CDR3 bases: TGTGCCAGCAGCCATTCGGGTGAGGTGATGCTCGGGAGCTTC. Its translation is CASSHSGEVMLGSF.

The V gene is TRBV4-3, the J gene TRBJ1-6; D is possibly TRBD1 (5 bases). Germline CDR1 is LGHNA and CDR2 is YSLEER. The CDR3 is made up of 14 amino acids. V lost 0 bases to trimming and J lost 9 bases, with 9 bases between them. CDR3 protein: CASSQDLGGSPLHF. The CDR3 bases are TGCGCCAGCAGCCAAGATCTCGGGGGTTCACCCCTCCACTTT.

The chain couples TRBV12-3 or TRBV12-4 to TRBJ1-2; D possibly corresponds to TRBD1 (5 bases). The CDR3 has 13 amino acids. V was pared by 2 bases and J by 6 bases, with 10 bases between. CDR3 loop: CASSLLGGHGYTF. The CDR3 nucleotides read TGTGCCAGCAGTTTACTCGGGGGACATGGCTACACCTTC.

This clonotype came up a few times. This chain links TRBV7-2 with TRBJ2-1; 8 nucleotides line up with TRBD2. The CDR3 is 15 amino acids. V shed 2 bases and J 10 bases; nucleotides not matched to a gene: 10. Germline V gene sequence: CDR1 SGHTA, CDR2 FQGNSA. The CDR3 protein is CASSLRGSGVSEQFF. The CDR3 DNA reads as TGTGCCAGCAGCTTAAGGGGTAGCGGGGTTTCAGAGCAGTTCTTC. The full variable domain, in which reference TRBV7-2 and TRBJ2-1 provide the parts outside the CDR3, is GAGVSQSPSNKVTEKGKDVELRCDPISGHTALYWYRQSLGQGLEFLIYFQGNSAPDKSGLPSDRFSAERTGGSVSTLTIQRTQQEDSAVYLCASSLRGSGVSEQFFGPGTRLTVL.

This clonotype was seen more than once but under ten times. V is TRBV15 and J is TRBJ2-1; the D gene could be TRBD1 or TRBD2 (5 bases each). CDR1 and CDR2 (germline): LNHNV, YYDKDF (reference sequence). V was clipped by 0 bases and J by 4 bases, with 10 bases between them. CDR3 length equals 15 residues. CDR3 nucleotide sequence: TGTGCCACCAGCAGAGATACCGGGACGTACAATGAGCAGTTCTTC. As protein: CATSRDTGTYNEQFF.

Only a few counts were recorded for this clonotype. The chain is built from TRBV10-3 and TRBJ2-5, with a weak D call TRBD1 (5 bases). This CDR3 is 13 amino acids long. Trimming pared 4 bases from V and 1 base from J, leaving 7 bases between. Germline V lookup: CDR1 ENHRY, CDR2 SYGVKD. The CDR3 DNA sequence: TGTGCCATCAGTGGGGGCATCCAAGAGACCCAGTACTTC. Its protein is CAISGGIQETQYF.

A few counts support this clonotype. The chain carries TRBV20-1 and TRBJ2-3; possible D gene TRBD1, 5 bases. V dropped 1 base and J dropped 2 bases, with 13 bases sitting between them. Germline CDR1 is DFQATT and CDR2 is SNEGSKA (reference sequence). The CDR3 spans 15 residues. The CDR3 region has the DNA TGCAGTGCTAGAGTGTTGGGGCGGTCCACAGATACGCAGTATTTT. Translating it yields CSARVLGRSTDTQYF.

The genes are TRBV19 and TRBJ2-3; 8 bases map to TRBD1. The germline CDR1 and CDR2 sequences are LNHDA and SQIVND (reference sequence). With V trimmed by 6 bases and J by 2 bases, 7 bases remained unmatched. This CDR3 region has 15 residues. The CDR3 sequence is CASSADRGHTDTQYF. CDR3 DNA: TGTGCCAGTAGCGCCGACAGGGGCCACACAGATACGCAGTATTTT.

This clonotype has just a few counts. The V and J genes are TRBV6-1 and TRBJ1-5; D might be TRBD1 (5 bases). The length of the CDR3 is 17 residues. V was cut by 6 bases and J by 0 bases, with 18 bases left in between. Germline V gene lookup returns CDR1 MNHNS and CDR2 SASEGT. CDR3 nucleotides: TGTGCCAGCAGGGGGGGAGGGGCGCATTATAGCAATCAGCCCCAGCATTTT. Protein: CASRGGGAHYSNQPQHF.

The chain has TRBV6-4 and TRBJ2-6; 7 nucleotides align to TRBD1. The junction had 14 bases not matched to a gene; V was cut back by 6 bases and J by 0 bases. Per germline, CDR1 MRHNA and CDR2 SNTAGT. The CDR3 extends over 19 amino acids. The CDR3 protein is CASSRTKTGLVSGANVLTF. CDR3 bases: TGTGCCAGCAGCCGTACCAAGACAGGGTTGGTCTCTGGGGCCAACGTCCTGACTTTC.

In its sample, this clonotype was seen a few times. The chain uses TRBV20-1 and TRBJ1-4; D is uncertain. The CDR3 extends over 12 amino acids. Trimming took off 1 base at V and 12 bases at J, with 12 bases between the two ends. Per the germline V gene, CDR1 is DFQATT and CDR2 is SNEGSKA (reference sequence). Written as DNA, the CDR3 is TGCAGTGCTAGAGCCCCCTCCCAGGAACTGTTTTTT. Amino acids: CSARAPSQELFF.

This clonotype was seen ten or more times. This rearrangement joins TRBV3-1 to TRBJ2-5; the D gene is possibly TRBD1 (5 bases). Germline CDR1 LGHDT, CDR2 YNNKEL (reference sequence). The CDR3 extends over 15 amino acids. Deletions cut 1 base from V and 5 bases from J, with 14 bases between. CDR3 DNA sequence: TGTGCCAGCAGCCAAGGGCCCAGGGAATACGAGACCCAGTACTTC. Amino acid sequence: CASSQGPREYETQYF.

This clonotype was seen more than once but under ten times. V usage is TRBV7-6 and J usage is TRBJ1-6, with D possibly matching TRBD1 (6 bases). Germline CDR1 and CDR2: SGHVS and FNYEAQ. With 5 bases removed from V and 7 bases from J, the gap between germline ends came to 15 bases. The CDR3 is 15 residues long. The CDR3 spells CASSLRQDQNSPLHF. The CDR3 nucleotides are TGTGCCAGCAGCCTCAGACAGGATCAGAATTCACCCCTCCACTTT.

The chain joins TRBV4-2 to TRBJ2-3; a possible D gene is TRBD1 (6 bases). With 4 bases removed from V and 9 bases from J, the gap between germline ends came to 23 bases. Germline lookup yields CDR1 LGHNA and CDR2 YNFKEQ. This CDR3 has 16 residues. The CDR3 DNA reads TGTGCCAGCAGCCTACCGGGACCCGGACATCAGGGGACGCAGTATTTT. It encodes CASSLPGPGHQGTQYF.

Only a few counts were recorded for this clonotype. The J gene is TRBJ2-1, the V gene TRBV6-1; possibly TRBD1 for D (5 bases). V was cut by 5 bases and J by 5 bases, with 16 bases left in between. The CDR3 runs 15 residues. Looked up from germline, CDR1 is MNHNS and CDR2 is SASEGT. CDR3 coding DNA: TGTGCCAGCAGTACCCGGCAGGGAATCGACAATGAGCAGTTCTTC. Translating it yields CASSTRQGIDNEQFF.

This clonotype was recorded a few times. The J gene is TRBJ2-1, the V gene TRBV11-3; unclear D gene. The CDR3 runs to 13 residues. Germline V CDR1 and CDR2: SGHNT, YENEEA. Trimming cost V 6 bases and J 6 bases, with 12 bases left between them. The chain's CDR3 is CASRSSGGNEQFF. CDR3 coding DNA: TGTGCCAGCAGGTCCTCAGGTGGCAATGAGCAGTTCTTC.

This chain links TRBV19 with TRBJ2-1, with D possibly called TRBD1 or TRBD2 (5 bases each). V lost 1 base and J lost 8, with 12 bases in between. CDR3 length equals 14 residues. Germline V gene data show CDR1 as LNHDA and CDR2 as SQIVND (reference sequence). The CDR3 sequence is CASSIALQGDEQFF. The CDR3 DNA reads TGTGCCAGTAGTATAGCGCTTCAGGGAGATGAGCAGTTCTTC.